This is a list of T cell receptor beta chains from one sample in a study of neurological immune-mediated disorders. TCRdb analysed the 5' RACE reads with MiXCR anew, one entry per CDR3 protein. The data contain about 65,000 distinct CDR3 sequences, approximately 3.7% of them seen just once; the ten biggest clones take up under 3%. The sample comprised PBMCs. These receptors all stem from a man aged 50-59 years with multiple sclerosis. The CDR3 runs from the conserved cysteine through the conserved F or W. D genes are given only for firm matches. Clone size is stated in some rows and not others, as once, few, many or a class when expanded.

size	V	D	J	DNA	CDR3
few	TRBV7-8	NA	TRBJ1-6	TGTGCCAGCAGATTACCTAATTCACCCCTCAACTTT	CASRLPNSPLNF
many	TRBV3-1	NA	TRBJ1-3	TGTGCCAGCAGCCAAGATCCGGGGAGAGTAAAAACCATATATTTT	CASSQDPGRVKTIYF
many	TRBV5-1	TRBD1	TRBJ2-6	TGCGCCAGCAGTTCCGGGACAGGGGTATCTGGGGCCAACGTCCTGACTTTC	CASSSGTGVSGANVLTF
many	TRBV7-6	NA	TRBJ2-7	TGTGCCAGCAGCCGTGAGGACAATTCCTACGAGCAGTACTTC	CASSREDNSYEQYF
many	TRBV25-1	TRBD1	TRBJ2-2	TGTGCCAGCAGTGGATGGGACAGGGGCTTCGCCGGGGAGCTGTTTTTT	CASSGWDRGFAGELFF
many	TRBV29-1	TRBD1	TRBJ1-2	TGCAGCGCCTCACACCCTAGGACAGGGGGCGTCATCATGGACTATGGCTACACCTTC	CSASHPRTGGVIMDYGYTF
many	TRBV12-3/TRBV12-4	TRBD2	TRBJ2-2	TGTGCCAGCAGTCCGGGACTAGCGGGGAGCTGGGCCGGGGAGCTGTTTTTT	CASSPGLAGSWAGELFF
many	TRBV5-1	TRBD2	TRBJ2-1	TGCGCCAGCACCCGGACTAGTCGAGATGAGCAGTTCTTC	CASTRTSRDEQFF
many	TRBV9	TRBD1	TRBJ2-5	TGTGCCAGCAGCTCCCGACCAGGACAGGGGTTTGAGACCCAGTACTTC	CASSSRPGQGFETQYF
many	TRBV6-5	NA	TRBJ1-1	TGTGCCAGCAGAGCCTCTATGCTGAACACTGAAGCTTTCTTT	CASRASMLNTEAFF
many	TRBV28	TRBD1	TRBJ1-5	TGTGCCAGCAAAGGGGGCCCCCAGCCCCAGCATTTT	CASKGGPQPQHF
many	TRBV9	NA	TRBJ2-3	TGTGCCAGCAGCGAGCTGTTGGGCACAGATACGCAGTATTTT	CASSELLGTDTQYF
many	TRBV20-1	NA	TRBJ2-3	TGCAGTGCTAGACGCCTACGGGGTACGCAGTATTTT	CSARRLRGTQYF
many	TRBV14	TRBD1	TRBJ2-7	TGTGCCAGCAACGCGGACAGGACCTACGAGCAGTACTTC	CASNADRTYEQYF
NA	TRBV7-6	NA	TRBJ1-5	TGTGCCAGCAGCTTAGAACCGAGGCAGCCCCAGAATTTT	CASSLEPRQPQNF
many	TRBV3-1	NA	TRBJ1-1	TGTGCCAGCAGCAAAACGACGCTTAATGTAAGGGGCACTGAAGCTTTCTTT	CASSKTTLNVRGTEAFF
NA	TRBV5-1	NA	TRBJ2-3	TGCGCCAGCAGGGACGGGGGCACAGATACGCAGTATTTT	CASRDGGTDTQYF
many	TRBV7-9	NA	TRBJ1-5	TGTGCCAGCAGCTTCGACAGCCACAATCAGCCCCAGCATTTT	CASSFDSHNQPQHF
NA	TRBV7-8	NA	TRBJ1-4	TGTGCCAGCAGCTGGGATCTCAGTGAAAAACTGTTTTTT	CASSWDLSEKLFF
many	TRBV28	NA	TRBJ1-2	TGTGCCAGCAGTTTAGGTGACTATGGCTACACCTTC	CASSLGDYGYTF
many	TRBV5-5	NA	TRBJ2-5	TGTGCCAGCAGCTTACAACAGGGAAACCCGTCCCAAGAGACCCAGTACTTC	CASSLQQGNPSQETQYF
many	TRBV5-1	NA	TRBJ2-3	TGCGCCAGCAGTTTACAGGATACGCAGTATTTT	CASSLQDTQYF
many	TRBV20-1	TRBD1	TRBJ1-4	TGCAGTACAGGGGGTAGGGCTAATGAAAAACTGTTTTTT	CSTGGRANEKLFF
many	TRBV12-3/TRBV12-4	NA	TRBJ2-5	TGTGCCAGCCGCGGACAGCCCCAAGAGACCCAGTACTTC	CASRGQPQETQYF
many	TRBV24-1	NA	TRBJ2-2	TGTGCCACCAGTGATCCGTGGAACACCGGGGAGCTGTTTTTT	CATSDPWNTGELFF
many	TRBV20-1	TRBD1	TRBJ1-6	TGCAGTGCTAGGGTGACAGGGGATAATTCACCCCTCCACTTT	CSARVTGDNSPLHF
many	TRBV5-1	NA	TRBJ2-1	TGCGCCAGCAGCTTCAGTAAAGGCAATGAGCAGTTCTTC	CASSFSKGNEQFF
many	TRBV11-2	NA	TRBJ2-6	TGTGCCAGCAGCTTATCTCCGAACTCTGGGGCCAACGTCCTGACTTTC	CASSLSPNSGANVLTF
many	TRBV5-5	TRBD1	TRBJ2-7	TGTGCCAGCAGCTCCTACAGGGGTTACAACGAGCAGTACTTC	CASSSYRGYNEQYF
many	TRBV5-6	TRBD1	TRBJ1-2	TGTGCCAGCAGCTTGGCAGGGGGCGTCAGAGCTAACTATGGCTACACCTTC	CASSLAGGVRANYGYTF
many	TRBV27	TRBD2	TRBJ2-3	TGTGCCAGCCGACGGACTAGCGGGGCCCAAATAGATACGCAGTATTTT	CASRRTSGAQIDTQYF
many	TRBV5-1	NA	TRBJ1-5	TGCGCCAGCAGCTTCAGTTCCAATCAGCCCCAGCATTTT	CASSFSSNQPQHF
many	TRBV12-3/TRBV12-4	TRBD2	TRBJ2-7	TGTGCCAGCAGTCCCGGCGGACTAGACAGATTATCGGTCTACGAGCAGTACTTC	CASSPGGLDRLSVYEQYF
few	TRBV2	NA	TRBJ2-5	TGTGCCAGCAGTGAAGGGGGGGCGCGGGAGACCCAGTACTTC	CASSEGGARETQYF
many	TRBV11-2	NA	TRBJ2-5	TGTGCCAGCAGCTTACAGGGTGAGACCCAGTACTTC	CASSLQGETQYF
few	TRBV6-5	NA	TRBJ1-1	TGTGCCAGCAGTGACGGTGCTATGAACACTGAAGCTTTCTTT	CASSDGAMNTEAFF
many	TRBV5-1	NA	TRBJ1-5	TGCGCCAGCAGCTTGGAATCGGGCAATCAGCCCCAGAATTTT	CASSLESGNQPQNF
many	TRBV5-1	NA	TRBJ1-1	TGCGCCAGCAGCTCTCAGAGTGAGAACACTGAAGCTTTCTTT	CASSSQSENTEAFF
many	TRBV5-1	TRBD2	TRBJ2-5	TGCGCCAGCAGCTCATCGGGACTAGCGGAGACCCAGTACTTC	CASSSSGLAETQYF
many	TRBV7-9	TRBD2	TRBJ2-1	TGTGCCAGCAGCCAGATAGCGGGGGCCAACTACAATGAGCAGTTCTTC	CASSQIAGANYNEQFF
many	TRBV6-6	NA	TRBJ2-1	TGTGCCAGCGTACTAGAGGGCTACAATGAGCAGTTCTTC	CASVLEGYNEQFF
many	TRBV29-1	NA	TRBJ2-6	TGCAGCGTGGGCTCTGGGGCCAACGTCCTGACTTTC	CSVGSGANVLTF
many	TRBV12-3/TRBV12-4	NA	TRBJ1-5	TGTGCCACCCAGAGAGGTAGCAATCAGCCCCAGCATTTT	CATQRGSNQPQHF
many	TRBV20-1	TRBD2	TRBJ2-7	TGCAGTGCCCCTACGCGACTAGCCGGATCCTACGAGCAGTACTTC	CSAPTRLAGSYEQYF
many	TRBV4-3	TRBD1	TRBJ1-2	TGCGCCAGCAGCCTGGGACAGGGAACTAACTATGGCTACACCTTC	CASSLGQGTNYGYTF
many	TRBV20-1	NA	TRBJ1-3	TGCAGTGCTAGAGAGAGGGGTTTCTCTGGAAACACCATATATTTT	CSARERGFSGNTIYF
many	TRBV7-6	TRBD1	TRBJ1-4	TGTGCCAGCAGCCCCAAGACAGGGGTGGACGAAAAACTGTTTTTT	CASSPKTGVDEKLFF
many	TRBV12-3/TRBV12-4	NA	TRBJ2-2	TGTGCCAGCAGACAGGCCGCGAACACCGGGGAGCTGTTTTTT	CASRQAANTGELFF
many	TRBV5-1	NA	TRBJ1-1	TGCGCCAGCAGCTTGGACGGCAACCGGGACACTGAAGCTTTCTTT	CASSLDGNRDTEAFF
many	TRBV5-1	TRBD1	TRBJ1-5	TGCGCCAGCAGCTTGGGGGCAGGGGGGAATCAGCCCCAGCATTTT	CASSLGAGGNQPQHF
many	TRBV10-1	NA	TRBJ2-4	TGCGCCAGCAGTCCGGGCAGGGCGAACATTCAGTACTTC	CASSPGRANIQYF
many	TRBV5-5	NA	TRBJ1-1	TGTGCCAGCAGCTTGGAGAGGGTGTATGGCACTGAAGCTTTCTTT	CASSLERVYGTEAFF
many	TRBV20-1	TRBD2	TRBJ2-3	TGCAGTGCATCGACTAGCGGGGATCCAGATACGCAGTATTTT	CSASTSGDPDTQYF
many	TRBV20-1	NA	TRBJ2-1	TGCAGTGCTAGTAAAGCCGGGGGTGATGAGCAGTTCTTC	CSASKAGGDEQFF
many	TRBV7-9	TRBD1	TRBJ2-2	TGTGCCAGCAGCCCGTGGGGACAGGGGGCCGGCACCGGGGAGCTGTTTTTT	CASSPWGQGAGTGELFF
many	TRBV5-6	NA	TRBJ2-7	TGTGCCAGCAGCAGTGGGACGGTAGGGGACGAGCAGTACTTC	CASSSGTVGDEQYF
many	TRBV12-3/TRBV12-4	TRBD1	TRBJ1-4	TGTGCCAGCAGGGACCGGGACAGGGCGAATGAAAAACTGTTTTTT	CASRDRDRANEKLFF